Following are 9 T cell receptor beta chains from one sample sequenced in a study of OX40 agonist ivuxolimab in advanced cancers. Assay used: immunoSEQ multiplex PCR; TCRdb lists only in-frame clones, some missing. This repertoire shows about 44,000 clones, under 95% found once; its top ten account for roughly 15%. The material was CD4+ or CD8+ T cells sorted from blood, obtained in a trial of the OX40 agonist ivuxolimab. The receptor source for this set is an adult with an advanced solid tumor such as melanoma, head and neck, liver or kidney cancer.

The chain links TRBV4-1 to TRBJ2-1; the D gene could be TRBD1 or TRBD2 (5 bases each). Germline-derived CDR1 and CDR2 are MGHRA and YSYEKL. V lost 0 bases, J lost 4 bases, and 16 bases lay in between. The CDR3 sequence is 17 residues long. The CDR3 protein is CASSQDLGTTIYNEQFF. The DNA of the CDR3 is TGCGCCAGCAGCCAAGATCTGGGGACCACTATTTACAATGAGCAGTTCTTC.

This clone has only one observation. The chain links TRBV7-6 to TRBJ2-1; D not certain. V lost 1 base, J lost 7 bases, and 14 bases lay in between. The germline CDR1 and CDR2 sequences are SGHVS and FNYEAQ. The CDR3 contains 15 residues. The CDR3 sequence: CASSLELGLWNEQFF. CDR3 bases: TGTGCCAGCAGCTTAGAGTTGGGCCTGTGGAATGAGCAGTTCTTC.

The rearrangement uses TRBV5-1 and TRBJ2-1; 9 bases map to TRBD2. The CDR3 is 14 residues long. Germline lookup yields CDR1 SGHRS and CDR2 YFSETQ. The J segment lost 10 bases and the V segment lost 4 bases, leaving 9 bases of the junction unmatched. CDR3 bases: TGCGCCAGCAGCCCCAGCGGGAGGTCGAGCGAGCAGTTCTTC. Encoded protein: CASSPSGRSSEQFF.

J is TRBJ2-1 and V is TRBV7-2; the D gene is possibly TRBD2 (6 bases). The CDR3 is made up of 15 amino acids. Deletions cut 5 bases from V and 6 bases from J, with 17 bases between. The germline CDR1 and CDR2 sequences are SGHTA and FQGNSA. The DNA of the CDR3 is TGTGCCAGCAGCCCAGTGGGGGAGGTCTTCAATGAGCAGTTCTTC. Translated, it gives CASSPVGEVFNEQFF.

The DNA of the CDR3 is TGTGCCAGCAGCTTAACGGGAGGGAGCGCAGATACGCAGTATTTT. Its protein is CASSLTGGSADTQYF. The chain is built from TRBV7-8 and TRBJ2-3, with 8 bases identical to TRBD2. The CDR3 totals 15 residues. Per germline, CDR1 SGHVS and CDR2 FQNEAQ. V was clipped by 2 bases and J by 4 bases; unmatched bases: 5.

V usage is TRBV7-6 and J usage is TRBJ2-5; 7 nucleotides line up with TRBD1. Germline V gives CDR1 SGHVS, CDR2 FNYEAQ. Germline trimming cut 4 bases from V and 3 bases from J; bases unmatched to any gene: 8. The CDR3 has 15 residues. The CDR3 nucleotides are TGTGCCAGCAGCTCTTGGGACAGACCAAAAGAGACCCAGTACTTC. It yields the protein CASSSWDRPKETQYF.

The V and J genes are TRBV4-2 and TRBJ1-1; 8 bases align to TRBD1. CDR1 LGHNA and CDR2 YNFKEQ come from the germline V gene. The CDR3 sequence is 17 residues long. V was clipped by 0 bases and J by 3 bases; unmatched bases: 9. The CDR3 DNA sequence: TGTGCCAGCAGCCAAGATCAGTGGGAACAGGGGGACACTGAAGCTTTCTTT. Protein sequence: CASSQDQWEQGDTEAFF.

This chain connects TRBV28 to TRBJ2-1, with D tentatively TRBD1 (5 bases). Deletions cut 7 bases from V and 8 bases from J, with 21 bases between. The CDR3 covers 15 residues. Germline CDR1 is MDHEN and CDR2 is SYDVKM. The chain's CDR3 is CASITGRYPPDEQFF. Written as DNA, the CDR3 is TGTGCCAGCATCACAGGACGCTATCCCCCCGATGAGCAGTTCTTC. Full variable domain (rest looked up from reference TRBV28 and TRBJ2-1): DVKVTQSSRYLVKRTGEKVFLECVQDMDHENMFWYRQDPGLGLRLIYFSYDVKMKEKGDIPEGYSVSREKKERFSLILESASTNQTSMYLCASITGRYPPDEQFFGPGTRLTVL.

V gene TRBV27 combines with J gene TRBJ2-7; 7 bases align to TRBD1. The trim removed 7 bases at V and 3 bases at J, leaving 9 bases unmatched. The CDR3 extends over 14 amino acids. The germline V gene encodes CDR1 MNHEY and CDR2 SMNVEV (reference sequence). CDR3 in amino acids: CASNPRDSRYEQYF. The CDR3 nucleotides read TGTGCCAGCAATCCCCGGGACAGTCGCTACGAGCAGTACTTC.